Listed below are T cell receptor beta chains from one sample, sequenced in a study of early T cells in non-severe SARS-CoV-2 infection. TCRdb fed the 5' RACE reads into MiXCR, producing one record per CDR3 protein. The table shows 87,000 or so distinct CDR3 sequences, with 9% to 15% occurring only once. What was sequenced was whole blood. Source of these receptors: an adult who was a healthcare worker with PCR-confirmed SARS-CoV-2 infection or an uninfected control (not recorded which). The CDR3 runs from the conserved cysteine through the conserved F or W. Each record gives: J gene, V gene, clone size, D gene, CDR3 DNA, CDR3 protein. The D gene is left open where the match is weak. The listing skips clone size in some rows; elsewhere it reads once, few, many or a size class.

J: TRBJ1-5; V: TRBV20-1; size: few; D: .; DNA: TGCAGTGCTAGAGGGGCAGGAGATCAGCCCCAGCATTTT; CDR3: CSARGAGDQPQHF
J: TRBJ2-6; V: TRBV5-6; size: many; D: .; DNA: TGTGCCAGCAGCCCCCCTTTCCGCGTCTCCTTTAGCTCTGGGGCCAACGTCCTGACTTTC; CDR3: CASSPPFRVSFSSGANVLTF
J: TRBJ1-2; V: TRBV18; size: many; D: .; DNA: TGTGCCAGCTCCCCTAATAGAGGCTACACCTTC; CDR3: CASSPNRGYTF
J: TRBJ1-5; V: TRBV7-2; size: .; D: TRBD1; DNA: TGTGCCAGCAGTCGGACAGGCCTAAATCAGCCCCAGCATTTT; CDR3: CASSRTGLNQPQHF
J: TRBJ2-1; V: TRBV12-3/TRBV12-4; size: many; D: .; DNA: TGTGCCAGCAGCAGTAGTTGGGGGAATGAGCAGTTCTTC; CDR3: CASSSSWGNEQFF
J: TRBJ1-1; V: TRBV27; size: .; D: .; DNA: TGTGCCAGCAGTTTCGGGGGGAGGACTGAAGCTTTCTTT; CDR3: CASSFGGRTEAFF
J: TRBJ2-2; V: TRBV11-2; size: .; D: .; DNA: TGTGCCAGCAGCTTAGATCCTGGGTACACCGGGGAGCTGTTTTTT; CDR3: CASSLDPGYTGELFF
J: TRBJ2-1; V: TRBV29-1; size: few; D: TRBD2; DNA: TGCAGCGTCGCACTAGCGGGAGGGCCGGGCAATGAGCAGTTCTTC; CDR3: CSVALAGGPGNEQFF
J: TRBJ2-2; V: TRBV6-6; size: many; D: .; DNA: TGTGCCAGCAGTTATAGAGTCGGGGAGCTGTTTTTT; CDR3: CASSYRVGELFF
J: TRBJ2-5; V: TRBV7-6; size: .; D: .; DNA: TGTGCCAGCAGCTCCCGACAGGGGAGGGGCAAAGAGACCCAGTACTTC; CDR3: CASSSRQGRGKETQYF
J: TRBJ2-2; V: TRBV9; size: few; D: TRBD2; DNA: TGTGCCAGCAGCGTAGGACGAGGGGCGGGAGATAACACCGGGGAGCTGTTTTTT; CDR3: CASSVGRGAGDNTGELFF
J: TRBJ2-1; V: TRBV3-1; size: many; D: .; DNA: TGTGCCAGCAGCCAACGTGGGGGCGGCTGGGGCAATGAGCAGTTCTTC; CDR3: CASSQRGGGWGNEQFF
J: TRBJ2-3; V: TRBV12-3/TRBV12-4; size: few; D: .; DNA: TGTGCCAGCAGCCCTGCAGTTCGTGGGCAGTATTTT; CDR3: CASSPAVRGQYF
J: TRBJ1-1; V: TRBV10-1; size: .; D: TRBD1; DNA: TGCGCCAGCAGTGAGTCGAAGGGGGCGGCTATTGAAGCTTTCTTT; CDR3: CASSESKGAAIEAFF
J: TRBJ2-3; V: TRBV7-2; size: many; D: .; DNA: TGTGCCAGCAGCTGGGGATACTTCACAGATACGCAGTATTTT; CDR3: CASSWGYFTDTQYF
J: TRBJ2-1; V: TRBV14; size: .; D: .; DNA: TGTGCCAGCAGCCAAGGAGGTGAGCAGTTCTTC; CDR3: CASSQGGEQFF